Listed here are 11 T cell receptor beta chains from one sample, sequenced in a study of blood T cell repertoires in COVID-19. TCRdb keeps only in-frame clones here, not all; method: immunoSEQ multiplex PCR. The sample lists around 100,000 clones; roughly 81% were seen once. Material for sequencing was peripheral blood. These receptors all come from a middle-aged man with acute or convalescent COVID-19.

The count of this clone is one. The rearrangement joins TRBV28 to TRBJ2-3, with 12 bases matching TRBD2. The CDR3 is 18 amino acids. With V trimmed by 2 bases and J by 3 bases, 9 bases remained unmatched. The germline V gene has CDR1 MDHEN and CDR2 SYDVKM. The CDR3 spells CASSLKSLAGGVTDTQYF. The CDR3 nucleotides are TGTGCCAGCAGTTTAAAGTCGCTAGCGGGGGGGGTTACAGATACGCAGTATTTT.

The V call is TRBV5-8, the J call TRBJ2-2; possibly TRBD1 for D (5 bases). The germline V and J ends were trimmed by 4 bases and 7 bases, with 20 bases remaining between them. Germline CDR1 reads SGHTS; CDR2 reads YDEGEE. The CDR3 loop spans 16 amino acids. The CDR3 DNA is TGTGCCAGCAGCCACCCGACAAGGGGAAGGCACGGGGAGCTGTTTTTT. Residues: CASSHPTRGRHGELFF.

The CDR3 DNA is TGTGCCAGCAGCTTAGCCCCCAAGGGGCTGAGATCGGAAGAGCAGTACTTC. Translation gives CASSLAPKGLRSEEQYF. The chain carries TRBV11-2 and TRBJ2-7; D perhaps matches TRBD1 (5 bases). This CDR3 spans 17 amino acids. V gave up 1 base and J gave up 7 bases, with 23 bases separating them. Germline CDR1 and CDR2: SGHAT and FQNNGV.

CDR3 bases: TGTGCCAGCAGTCCCTCGACTAGTCCTCCCTACGAGCAGTACTTC. The encoded protein is CASSPSTSPPYEQYF. The gene calls are TRBV6-5 and TRBJ2-7; D might be TRBD2 (6 bases). Trimming took off 5 bases at V and 2 bases at J, with 16 bases between the two ends. The CDR3 has 15 residues. CDR1 is MNHEY and CDR2 is SVGAGI in the germline V gene.

The V call is TRBV28, the J call TRBJ1-2; 8 bases fit TRBD1. The CDR3 spans 14 residues. Germline CDR1 MDHEN, CDR2 SYDVKM. V lost 6 bases, J lost 1 base, and 4 bases stayed unmatched. In DNA, the CDR3 is TGTGCCAGCAGACCGACAGGGGTTAACTATGGCTACACCTTC. This sequence encodes CASRPTGVNYGYTF.

The gene calls are TRBV11-3 and TRBJ2-7, with 9 bases that match TRBD1. The CDR3 loop spans 16 amino acids. V dropped 1 base and J dropped 5; count of bases not matched to a gene: 9. Germline CDR1 reads SGHNT; CDR2 reads YENEEA. CDR3 sequence reads: CASSLGPGTGKDEQYF. CDR3 coding DNA: TGTGCCAGCAGCTTAGGCCCCGGGACAGGGAAAGACGAGCAGTACTTC. Full variable domain (remainder filled in from reference TRBV11-3 and TRBJ2-7): EAGVVQSPRYKIIEKKQPVAFWCNPISGHNTLYWYLQNLGQGPELLIRYENEEAVDDSQLPKDRFSAERLKGVDSTLKIQPAELGDSAVYLCASSLGPGTGKDEQYFGPGTRLTVT.

CDR3 in DNA: TGTGCCAGCAGCCCTAGCGGGGGCCCACAAGAGACCCAGTACTTC. Encoded protein: CASSPSGGPQETQYF. This chain links TRBV3-1 (or the pseudogene TRBV3-2) with TRBJ2-5; 10 nucleotides agree with TRBD2. Per the germline V gene, CDR1 is LGHDT and CDR2 is YNNKEL (reference sequence). Germline trimming cut 4 bases from V and 2 bases from J; bases unmatched to any gene: 4. The CDR3 loop spans 15 amino acids.

The chain uses TRBV5-1 and TRBJ2-6; D may be TRBD1 (6 bases). V lost 5 bases and J 2 bases, leaving 11 bases between the germline ends. Per germline, CDR1 SGHRS and CDR2 YFSETQ. This CDR3 is built from 15 residues. DNA for the CDR3: TGCGCCAGCAGGGCAGGGGTTGCTGGGGCCAACGTCCTGACTTTC. Translated, it gives CASRAGVAGANVLTF.

V usage is TRBV28 and J usage is TRBJ1-2; TRBD1 aligns across 7 bases. Germline V gene sequence: CDR1 MDHEN, CDR2 SYDVKM. V gave up 5 bases and J gave up 8 bases; unmatched junction bases: 8. This CDR3 has 13 amino acids. CDR3 protein: CASSPPNRGGYTF. CDR3 DNA sequence: TGTGCCAGCAGTCCACCAAACAGGGGCGGCTACACCTTC.

This chain links TRBV6-5 with TRBJ2-1; 7 nucleotides agree with TRBD2. The V gene end was trimmed by 5 bases and the J gene end by 8 bases; junction bases not matched to a gene: 12. The CDR3 length is 15 residues. Germline CDR1 MNHEY, CDR2 SVGAGI. The CDR3 region has the DNA TGTGCCAGCAGTCGCTACCCCTCGGGAGGATATGAGCAGTTCTTC. Translating gives CASSRYPSGGYEQFF.

This clone was counted once. The gene calls are TRBV6-5 and TRBJ2-6; 8 bases match TRBD2. The J segment lost 0 bases and the V segment lost 8 bases, leaving 0 bases of the junction unmatched. CDR1 MNHEY and CDR2 SVGAGI come from the germline V gene. The CDR3 sequence is 14 residues long. Here the CDR3 DNA reads TGTGCCAGCGGGACTAGCTCTGGGGCCAACGTCCTGACTTTC. Protein sequence: CASGTSSGANVLTF.